The entry below gives a single T cell receptor (beta chain) sequence along with its context. What it recognizes is unknown. This CDR3 has 15 residues. CDR1 and CDR2 (germline): SGHRS, YFSETQ. V lost 0 bases to trimming and J lost 5 bases, with 15 bases between them. The study profiled TCR beta VDJ and CDR3 using genomic DNA as template. TCRdb redid the calling of the reads with MiXCR, one entry per CDR3 protein. Counted here are about 190,000 distinct CDR3 sequences, 55% to 70% occurring once; the ten biggest clones make up just over 45%. The source of the sample is a study of CD8+CD57+ T cells in acquired aplastic anemia. Study in general: Yields of DNA that came from sorted CD4+ and CD8+ cells averaged about 3.3 ug. Study-wide points: Overlapping CD8+ CDR3 repertoires of patients and controls contained some 30 shared sequences.

V gene TRBV5-1 combines with J gene TRBJ2-7; D possibly corresponds to TRBD2 (6 bases). Sequencing used sorted CD4+, CD8+, or CD8+CD57+ T cells (not recorded which) from PBMCs. The clonotype was recovered from a human donor with severe aplastic anemia or a healthy control (not recorded which). CDR3 region: CASSLAGTLGDEQYF. The CDR3 nucleotides are TGCGCCAGCAGCTTGGCCGGGACTCTTGGGGACGAGCAGTACTTC.